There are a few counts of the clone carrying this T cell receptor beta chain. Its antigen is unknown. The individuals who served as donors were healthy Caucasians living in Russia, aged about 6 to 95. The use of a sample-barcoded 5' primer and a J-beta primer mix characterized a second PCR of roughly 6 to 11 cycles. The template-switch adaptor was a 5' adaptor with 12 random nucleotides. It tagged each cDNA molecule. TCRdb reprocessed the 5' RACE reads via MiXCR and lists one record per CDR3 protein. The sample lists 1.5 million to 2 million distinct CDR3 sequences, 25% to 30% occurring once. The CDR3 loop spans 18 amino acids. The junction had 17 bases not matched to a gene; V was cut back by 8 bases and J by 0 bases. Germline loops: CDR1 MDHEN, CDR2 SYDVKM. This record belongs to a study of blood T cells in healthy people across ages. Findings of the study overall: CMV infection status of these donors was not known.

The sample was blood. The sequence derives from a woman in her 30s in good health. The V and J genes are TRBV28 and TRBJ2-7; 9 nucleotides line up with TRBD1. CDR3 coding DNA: TGTGCCAGCGGTTGGGACAGGGCTGGATTCTCCGTCTCCTACGAGCAGTACTTC. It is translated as CASGWDRAGFSVSYEQYF.